The 16 T cell receptor beta chains below all came from one sample that was sequenced in a study of B cell selection in AIRE deficiency (dated by TCRdb to 2018 to 2020). Receptor amplification or capture employed the immunoSEQ multiplex PCR assay. TCRdb took over this immuneACCESS table, retaining in-frame rearrangements with V and J assigned. Such tables are incomplete; in checked studies, under half of the missing clones stem from an unresolved V gene, and the remainder is unexplained. The sample contains 20,000 to 30,000 clones, around 93% of them found a single time. 1.1% of the sample is in the top ten clones. For sorting, regulatory T cells were defined as CD4+CD25hiCD127low/negative cells. Sequencing used CD4+CD25+ Tregs sorted from PBMCs. These receptors came from a human donor in good health.

This rearrangement joins TRBV5-1 to TRBJ2-3, with D perhaps given as TRBD1 or TRBD2 (6 bases each). Looked up from germline, CDR1 is SGHRS and CDR2 is YFSETQ. CDR3 length: 19 residues. V was clipped by 0 bases and J by 1 base, with 21 bases between them. CDR3 DNA sequence: TGCGCCAGCAGCTTGGCACGTTCAACGGGGGCTCTGGGCACAGATACGCAGTATTTT. This codes for CASSLARSTGALGTDTQYF.

This clone was recorded only once. The chain uses TRBV6-1 and TRBJ1-5, with D maybe TRBD1 (5 bases). Germline V gives CDR1 MNHNS, CDR2 SASEGT. Trimming took 3 bases from V and 7 from J, leaving 10 bases between them. The CDR3 loop spans 13 amino acids. The CDR3 DNA follows: TGTGCCAGCAGTGACAGGGTCTGGCAGCCCCAGCATTTT. This codes for CASSDRVWQPQHF.

V and J are TRBV5-1 and TRBJ2-3; D possibly corresponds to TRBD1 (5 bases). The CDR3 runs 14 residues. Deletions cut 0 bases from V and 4 bases from J, with 9 bases between. CDR1 SGHRS and CDR2 YFSETQ come from the germline V gene. CDR3 sequence (DNA): TGCGCCAGCAGCTTGGCGCAGGGCGCAGATACGCAGTATTTT. It yields the protein CASSLAQGADTQYF.

The J gene is TRBJ2-3, the V gene TRBV29-1; D is possibly TRBD1 or TRBD2 (6 bases each). Trimming took 3 bases from V and 2 from J, leaving 12 bases between them. This CDR3 is 14 amino acids long. Germline values: CDR1 SQVTM, CDR2 ANQGSEA. CDR3 loop: CSVEGGLNTDTQYF. CDR3 bases: TGCAGCGTTGAGGGGGGCCTGAACACAGATACGCAGTATTTT.

The chain is built from TRBV18 and TRBJ1-2; D uncertain. Germline loops: CDR1 KGHSH, CDR2 LQKENI. The CDR3 consists of 14 residues. The V end lost 1 base, the J end lost 6 bases, and 12 bases lay between the germline ends. The CDR3 here is CASSPLRVAHGYTF. The CDR3 DNA reads as TGTGCCAGCTCACCACTAAGGGTAGCGCATGGCTACACCTTC.

This clone was seen only a few times. The chain has TRBV9 and TRBJ1-6; TRBD1 might be the D (6 bases). V was cut by 0 bases and J by 7 bases, with 11 bases left in between. The CDR3 consists of 15 residues. Germline V lookup: CDR1 SGDLS, CDR2 YYNGEE. The CDR3 DNA is TGTGCCAGCAGCGTAGGGGGGGCTCTCAATTCACCCCTCCACTTT. The encoded protein is CASSVGGALNSPLHF.

The chain is built from TRBV7-9 and TRBJ1-1; D is unclear. This CDR3 spans 17 amino acids. Germline V CDR1 and CDR2: SEHNR, FQNEAQ (reference sequence). Trimming left V 2 bases short and J 0 bases short, with 16 bases between. The CDR3 loop is CASSLLALVTLNTEAFF. The CDR3, as DNA: TGTGCCAGCAGCTTATTAGCATTGGTGACGCTGAACACTGAAGCTTTCTTT.

In its sample, this clone was seen once. This chain links TRBV7-8 with TRBJ2-3; D is undetermined. CDR1 is SGHVS and CDR2 is FQNEAQ in the germline V gene. The CDR3 has 15 amino acids. V was shortened by 5 bases and J by 0 bases, with 12 bases between the two germline ends. The CDR3 spells CASSRVTVSTDTQYF. Written as DNA, the CDR3 is TGTGCCAGCAGCCGGGTGACTGTTAGCACAGATACGCAGTATTTT.

This rearrangement joins TRBV6-6 to TRBJ1-5; D is unclear. The CDR3 totals 16 residues. CDR1 and CDR2 from the germline V gene are MNHNY and SVGAGI (reference sequence). The V gene lost 2 bases and the J gene lost 5 bases, with 16 bases spanning the gap. CDR3: CASSYPIMEGDQPQHF. The DNA for the CDR3 is TGTGCCAGCAGTTACCCCATTATGGAGGGCGATCAGCCCCAGCATTTT.

The chain couples TRBV7-9 to TRBJ1-6, with D unclear. The germline V gene has CDR1 SEHNR and CDR2 FQNEAQ (reference sequence). The CDR3 is 17 residues long. V lost 5 bases to trimming and J lost 5 bases, with 19 bases between them. The CDR3 bases are TGTGCCAGCAGCCCCCGTTTTGGGAGGGCGCATAATTCACCCCTCCACTTT. It is translated as CASSPRFGRAHNSPLHF.

This chain connects TRBV7-6 to TRBJ2-7; TRBD2 matches at 8 bases. The CDR3 has 15 residues. Germline V lookup: CDR1 SGHVS, CDR2 FNYEAQ. The V gene end was trimmed by 5 bases and the J gene end by 3 bases; junction bases not matched to a gene: 9. The chain's CDR3 is CASSDYPGGSYEQYF. The CDR3 DNA sequence: TGTGCCAGCAGCGACTACCCGGGGGGGAGCTACGAGCAGTACTTC.

The chain employs TRBV5-1 and TRBJ2-2, with a weak D call TRBD1 (6 bases). Trimming left V 5 bases short and J 1 base short, with 15 bases between. The CDR3 contains 16 residues. The germline V gene has CDR1 SGHRS and CDR2 YFSETQ. CDR3 sequence (DNA): TGCGCCAGCAGGCCAGCCGGGACAAAGAACACCGGGGAGCTGTTTTTT. As protein: CASRPAGTKNTGELFF.

The chain couples TRBV7-2 to TRBJ2-3, with 10 nucleotides matching TRBD2. J lost 5 bases, V lost 5 bases, and 7 bases had no gene match. The CDR3 contains 15 residues. Looked up from germline, CDR1 is SGHTA and CDR2 is FQGNSA. The chain's CDR3 is CASSRAGGQEDTQYF. CDR3 sequence (DNA): TGTGCCAGCAGCCGAGCGGGGGGGCAGGAAGATACGCAGTATTTT.

The chain joins TRBV18 to TRBJ2-5; D is undetermined. Germline V gene lookup returns CDR1 KGHSH and CDR2 LQKENI. Trimming took off 3 bases at V and 5 bases at J, with 16 bases between the two ends. CDR3 length equals 15 residues. Here the CDR3 reads CASSPPESPRETQYF. The CDR3 coding sequence is TGTGCCAGCTCACCGCCCGAATCGCCGCGGGAGACCCAGTACTTC.

The CDR3 loop is CASSQAPGTGSYEQYF. CDR3 DNA sequence: TGTGCCAGCAGCCAAGCCCCGGGGACAGGGAGCTACGAGCAGTACTTC. The chain carries TRBV14 and TRBJ2-7; the match to TRBD1 covers 9 bases. Germline V gives CDR1 SGHDN, CDR2 FVKESK. Losses at the gene ends were 1 base for V and 3 bases for J; bases not matched to a gene: 7. There are 16 residues in the CDR3.

The chain uses TRBV7-6 and TRBJ2-1, with 7 positions matching TRBD2. The CDR3 contains 15 residues. Looked up from germline, CDR1 is SGHVS and CDR2 is FNYEAQ. V lost 1 base, J lost 6 bases, and 6 bases stayed unmatched. This CDR3 reads CASSLDGASGNEQFF. CDR3 in DNA: TGTGCCAGCAGCTTAGATGGGGCTAGCGGCAATGAGCAGTTCTTC.